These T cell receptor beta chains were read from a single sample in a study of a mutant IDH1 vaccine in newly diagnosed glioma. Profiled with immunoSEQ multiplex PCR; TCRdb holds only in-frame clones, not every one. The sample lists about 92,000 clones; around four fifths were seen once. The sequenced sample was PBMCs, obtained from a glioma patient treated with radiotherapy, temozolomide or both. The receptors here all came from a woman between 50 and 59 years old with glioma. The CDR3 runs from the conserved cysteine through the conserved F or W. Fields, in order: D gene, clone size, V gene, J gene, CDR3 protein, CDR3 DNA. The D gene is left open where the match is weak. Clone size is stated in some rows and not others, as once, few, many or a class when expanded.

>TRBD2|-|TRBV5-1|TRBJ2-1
CASSQTSGGRHSEQFF
TGCGCCAGCAGCCAAACTAGCGGGGGGCGCCACAGTGAGCAGTTCTTC
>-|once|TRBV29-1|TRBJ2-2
CSVDLTTGELFF
TGCAGCGTTGACCTTACAACCGGGGAGCTGTTTTTT
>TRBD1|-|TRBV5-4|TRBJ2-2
CASSLGGTGGLTGELFF
TGTGCCAGCAGCTTGGGGGGGACAGGGGGCTTAACCGGGGAGCTGTTTTTT
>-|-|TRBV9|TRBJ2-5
CASSVGVSAETQYF
TGTGCCAGCAGCGTAGGGGTTTCGGCGGAGACCCAGTACTTC
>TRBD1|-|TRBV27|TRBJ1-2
CASSDTGGGYGYTF
TGTGCCAGCAGTGATACAGGGGGCGGCTATGGCTACACCTTC
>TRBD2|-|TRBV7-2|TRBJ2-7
CASTSLDSGGAYEQYF
TGTGCCAGCACCTCCCTGGACAGCGGGGGGGCCTACGAGCAGTACTTC
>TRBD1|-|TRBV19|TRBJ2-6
CASNSRSGQGRSGANVLTF
TGTGCCAGTAACTCTCGATCAGGACAGGGGCGCTCTGGGGCCAACGTCCTGACTTTC
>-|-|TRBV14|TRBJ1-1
CASSRSNTEAFF
TGTGCCAGCAGCCGATCTAACACTGAAGCTTTCTTT
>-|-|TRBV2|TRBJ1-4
CASSPHEKLFF
TGTGCCAGCAGTCCGCACGAAAAACTGTTTTTT
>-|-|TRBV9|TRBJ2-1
CASSVEARNEQFF
TGTGCCAGCAGCGTAGAAGCCAGGAATGAGCAGTTCTTC
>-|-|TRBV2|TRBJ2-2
CASSSYTGELFF
TGTGCCAGCAGTTCTTACACCGGGGAGCTGTTTTTT
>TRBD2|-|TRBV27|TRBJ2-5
CASTWTSGGQETQYF
TGTGCCAGCACTTGGACTAGCGGGGGACAAGAGACCCAGTACTTC
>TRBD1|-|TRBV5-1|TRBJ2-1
CASSQGQKESHNEQFF
TGCGCCAGCAGCCAGGGACAGAAGGAATCCCACAATGAGCAGTTCTTC
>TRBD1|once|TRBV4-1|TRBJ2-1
CASSQMGQGRGEQFF
TGCGCCAGCAGCCAAATGGGACAGGGTCGCGGTGAGCAGTTCTTC
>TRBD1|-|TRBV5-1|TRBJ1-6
CASSADNGTGRSPLHF
TGCGCCAGCAGCGCCGATAACGGGACAGGGCGATCACCCCTCCACTTT
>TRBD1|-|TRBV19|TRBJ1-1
CASSTAGTGGTEAFF
TGTGCCAGTAGTACGGCCGGGACAGGGGGCACTGAAGCTTTCTTT
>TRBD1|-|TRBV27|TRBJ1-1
CASRRDREAEAFF
TGTGCCAGCAGAAGGGACAGGGAGGCTGAAGCTTTCTTT
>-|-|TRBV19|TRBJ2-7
CASSIVGATYEQYF
TGTGCCAGTAGTATAGTAGGGGCGACCTACGAGCAGTACTTC
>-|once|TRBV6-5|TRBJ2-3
CASSVTVYDTQYF
TGTGCCAGCAGCGTGACAGTCTACGATACGCAGTATTTT
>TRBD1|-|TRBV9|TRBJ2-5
CASSVGGTGEETQYF
TGTGCCAGCAGCGTAGGGGGGACAGGTGAAGAGACCCAGTACTTC
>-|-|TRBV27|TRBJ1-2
CATVEGRDGYTF
TGTGCCACCGTGGAGGGTCGTGACGGCTACACCTTC
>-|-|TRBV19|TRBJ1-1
CASSKGDLVGTEAFF
TGTGCCAGTAGTAAAGGGGACCTCGTGGGCACTGAAGCTTTCTTT
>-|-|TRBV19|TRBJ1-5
CASSISEYSNQPQHF
TGTGCCAGTAGTATATCAGAGTATAGCAATCAGCCCCAGCATTTT
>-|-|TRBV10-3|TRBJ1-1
CAISVSGRRMNTEAFF
TGTGCCATCAGTGTATCAGGGAGAAGAATGAACACTGAAGCTTTCTTT
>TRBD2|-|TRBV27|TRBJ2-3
CASSLSLIAGASTDTQYF
TGTGCCAGCAGTTTATCCCTGATAGCGGGGGCAAGCACAGATACGCAGTATTTT
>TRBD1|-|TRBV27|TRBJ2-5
CASSKQGQETQYF
TGTGCCAGCAGCAAACAGGGGCAAGAGACCCAGTACTTC
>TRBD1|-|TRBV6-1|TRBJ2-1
CASSLQGPQYNEQFF
TGTGCCAGCAGTCTACAGGGGCCCCAATACAATGAGCAGTTCTTC
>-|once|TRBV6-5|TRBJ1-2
CASSSEVRGNYGYTF
TGTGCCAGCAGTTCAGAAGTGCGGGGGAACTATGGCTACACCTTC
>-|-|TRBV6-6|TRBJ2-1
CASSYLKYNEQFF
TGTGCCAGCAGTTACTTGAAATACAATGAGCAGTTCTTC
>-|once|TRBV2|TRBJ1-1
CASRVGTLGNTEAFF
TGTGCCAGCAGAGTAGGGACATTGGGGAACACTGAAGCTTTCTTT
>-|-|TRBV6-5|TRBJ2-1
CASSLDRRMNNEQFF
TGTGCCAGCAGTCTGGACCGGAGAATGAACAATGAGCAGTTCTTC
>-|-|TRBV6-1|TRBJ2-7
CASSLTESYEQYF
TGTGCCAGCAGCCTGACGGAATCCTACGAGCAGTACTTC
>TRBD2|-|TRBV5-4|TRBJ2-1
CASSPRVGRGGSEQFF
TGTGCCAGCAGCCCTCGTGTGGGACGGGGGGGGAGTGAGCAGTTCTTC
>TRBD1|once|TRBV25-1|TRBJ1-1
CASSESVDRVGENTEAFF
TGTGCCAGCAGTGAATCAGTCGACAGGGTCGGGGAGAACACTGAAGCTTTCTTT
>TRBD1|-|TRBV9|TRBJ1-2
CASSGESTGGNGYTF
TGTGCCAGCAGCGGAGAGTCGACAGGGGGAAATGGCTACACCTTC
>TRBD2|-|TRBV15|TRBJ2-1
CATSRDPPSGSYNEQFF
TGTGCCACCAGCAGAGATCCCCCTAGCGGGAGTTACAATGAGCAGTTCTTC